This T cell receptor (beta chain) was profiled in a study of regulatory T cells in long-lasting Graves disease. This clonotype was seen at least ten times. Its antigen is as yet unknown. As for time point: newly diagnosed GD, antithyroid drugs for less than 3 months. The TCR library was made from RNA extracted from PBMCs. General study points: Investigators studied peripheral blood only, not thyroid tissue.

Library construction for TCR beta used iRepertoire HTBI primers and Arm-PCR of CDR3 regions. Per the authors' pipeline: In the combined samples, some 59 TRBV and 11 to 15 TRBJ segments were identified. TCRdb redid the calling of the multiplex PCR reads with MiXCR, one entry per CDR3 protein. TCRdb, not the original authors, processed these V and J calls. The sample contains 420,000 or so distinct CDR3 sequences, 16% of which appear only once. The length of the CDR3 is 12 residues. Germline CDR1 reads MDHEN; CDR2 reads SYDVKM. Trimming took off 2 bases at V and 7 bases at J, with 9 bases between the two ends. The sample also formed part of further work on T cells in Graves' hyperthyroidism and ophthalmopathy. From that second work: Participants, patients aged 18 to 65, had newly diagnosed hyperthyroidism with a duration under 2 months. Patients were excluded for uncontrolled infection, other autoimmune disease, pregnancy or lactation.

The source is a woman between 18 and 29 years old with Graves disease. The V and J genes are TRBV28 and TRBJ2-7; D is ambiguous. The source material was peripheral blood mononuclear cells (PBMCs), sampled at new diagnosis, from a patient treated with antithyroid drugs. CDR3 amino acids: CASSLRPIEQYF. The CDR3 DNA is TGTGCCAGCAGTTTACGACCGATAGAGCAGTACTTC.